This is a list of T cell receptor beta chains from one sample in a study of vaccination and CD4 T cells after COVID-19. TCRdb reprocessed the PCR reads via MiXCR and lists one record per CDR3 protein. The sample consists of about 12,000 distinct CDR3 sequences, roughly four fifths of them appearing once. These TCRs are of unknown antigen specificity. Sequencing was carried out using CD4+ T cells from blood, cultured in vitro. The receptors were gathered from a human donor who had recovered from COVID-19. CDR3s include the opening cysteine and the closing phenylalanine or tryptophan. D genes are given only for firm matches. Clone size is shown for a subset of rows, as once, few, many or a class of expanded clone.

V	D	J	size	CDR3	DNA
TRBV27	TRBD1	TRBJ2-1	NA	CASSSQGAGTNEQFF	TGTGCCAGCAGTTCACAGGGGGCGGGGACGAATGAGCAGTTCTTC
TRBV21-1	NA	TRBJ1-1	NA	CASSDGARGLNTEAFF	TGTGCCAGCAGCGATGGGGCAAGGGGTTTGAACACTGAAGCTTTCTTT
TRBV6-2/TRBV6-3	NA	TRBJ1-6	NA	CASSWRRRTGQDGSPLHF	TGTGCCAGCAGTTGGCGGCGTCGTACGGGTCAAGACGGTTCACCCCTCCACTTT
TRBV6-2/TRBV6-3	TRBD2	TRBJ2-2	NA	CASTLRTSVTNTGELFF	TGTGCCAGCACTCTTAGGACTAGCGTGACGAACACCGGGGAGCTGTTTTTT
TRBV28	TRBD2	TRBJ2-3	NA	CASSQPRGRGTDTQYF	TGTGCCAGCAGCCAACCTCGGGGGAGGGGCACAGATACGCAGTATTTT
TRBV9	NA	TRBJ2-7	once	CASSVAKEQGEQYF	TGTGCCAGCAGCGTCGCAAAAGAGCAGGGTGAGCAGTACTTC
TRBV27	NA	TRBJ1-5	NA	CASIIGGGNQPQHF	TGTGCCAGCATCATCGGGGGTGGCAATCAGCCCCAGCATTTT
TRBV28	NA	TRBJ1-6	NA	CASSLLGARGQGSPLHF	TGTGCCAGCAGTTTATTAGGGGCCAGGGGTCAGGGATCACCCCTCCACTTT
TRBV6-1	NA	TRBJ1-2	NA	CASSEVILVYGYTF	TGTGCCAGCAGTGAAGTTATCCTCGTCTATGGCTACACCTTC
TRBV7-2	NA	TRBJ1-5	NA	CASSPRAGKVNQPQHF	TGTGCCAGCAGCCCCCGGGCGGGGAAGGTGAATCAGCCCCAGCATTTT
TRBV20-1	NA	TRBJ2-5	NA	CSAKGGAGEQETQYF	TGCAGTGCGAAGGGGGGCGCGGGAGAGCAGGAGACCCAGTACTTC
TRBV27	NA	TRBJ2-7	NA	CASSPRTITYEQYF	TGTGCCAGCAGTCCACGCACCATCACCTACGAGCAGTACTTC
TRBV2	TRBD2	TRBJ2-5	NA	CASSATSGRAETQYF	TGTGCCAGCAGTGCGACTAGCGGGAGGGCGGAGACCCAGTACTTC
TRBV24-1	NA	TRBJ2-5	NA	CATSEASAGLQYF	TGTGCCACCAGCGAAGCTAGCGCCGGCCTCCAGTACTTC
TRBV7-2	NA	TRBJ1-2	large	CASLYSIGSGYGYTF	TGTGCCAGCTTATACAGTATCGGGAGCGGCTATGGCTACACCTTC